A selection of T cell receptor beta chains follows, all from one sample in a study of cytomegalovirus exposure and HLA in healthy donors. TCRdb keeps only in-frame clones here, not all; method: immunoSEQ multiplex PCR. The sample consists of around 160,000 clones, around 83% of them appearing once. The sample comprised PBMCs. The origin of the receptors is a male donor in good health and CMV-seropositive. Each CDR3 is given with its conserved first and last residue. A D gene is named only where the DNA matches it firmly. Not every row has a clone size; where given, it reads once, few, many or a size class.

TRBD1	TRBV11-2	TRBJ1-1	NA	CASSPRTGRANTEAFF	TGTGCCAGCAGCCCGCGGACAGGGAGGGCGAACACTGAAGCTTTCTTT
TRBD1	TRBV4-1	TRBJ1-5	NA	CASSPGQQSNQPQHF	TGCGCCAGCAGCCCGGGACAGCAAAGCAATCAGCCCCAGCATTTT
NA	TRBV4-1	TRBJ1-2	NA	CASSQDEGYKRANYGYTF	TGCGCCAGCAGCCAAGATGAGGGCTATAAAAGGGCTAACTATGGCTACACCTTC
TRBD1	TRBV28	TRBJ1-2	NA	CASSLDRDIHGYTF	TGTGCCAGCAGTTTGGACAGGGATATCCATGGCTACACCTTC
NA	TRBV7-2	TRBJ2-5	NA	CASSREILAKETQYF	TGTGCCAGCAGCCGTGAAATCCTAGCCAAAGAGACCCAGTACTTC
TRBD1	TRBV10-2	TRBJ1-1	NA	CASSEVAGGPVLNTEAFF	TGCGCCAGCAGTGAGGTTGCAGGGGGCCCAGTACTGAACACTGAAGCTTTCTTT
TRBD2	TRBV11-3	TRBJ2-3	few	CASSSGRGADTQYF	TGTGCCAGCAGCTCAGGCCGGGGGGCAGATACGCAGTATTTT
NA	TRBV30	TRBJ2-5	NA	CAWNNQETQYF	TGTGCCTGGAATAATCAAGAGACCCAGTACTTC
NA	TRBV9	TRBJ2-1	NA	CASSRGLYNEQFF	TGTGCCAGCAGCCGAGGACTCTACAATGAGCAGTTCTTC
TRBD1	TRBV7-9	TRBJ2-3	NA	CASSLVATGSTQYF	TGTGCCAGCAGCTTAGTCGCGACAGGGAGCACGCAGTATTTT
TRBD2	TRBV5-6	TRBJ2-5	NA	CASDKGPAGGRETQYF	TGTGCCAGCGACAAGGGGCCAGCGGGGGGCCGGGAGACCCAGTACTTC
TRBD1	TRBV5-1	TRBJ1-4	NA	CASSGADRATNEKLFF	TGCGCCAGCAGCGGGGCGGACAGGGCAACTAATGAAAAACTGTTTTTT
TRBD1	TRBV28	TRBJ2-6	NA	CASSKGTAGANVLTF	TGTGCCAGCAGTAAAGGGACAGCTGGGGCCAACGTCCTGACTTTC
NA	TRBV6-5	TRBJ1-6	NA	CASSWAGRRSPLHF	TGTGCCAGCAGTTGGGCCGGGAGGAGATCACCCCTCCACTTT
TRBD1	TRBV5-6	TRBJ1-2	NA	CASSLGGTGLGYTF	TGTGCCAGCAGCCTGGGAGGGACAGGGCTTGGCTACACCTTC
TRBD2	TRBV5-4	TRBJ2-1	NA	CASQRLAGPNEQFF	TGTGCCAGTCAGAGACTAGCGGGCCCCAATGAGCAGTTCTTC
NA	TRBV18	TRBJ2-3	NA	CASSPPSGGYSTDTQYF	TGTGCCAGCTCACCTCCCTCGGGGGGCTATAGCACAGATACGCAGTATTTT
NA	TRBV2	TRBJ1-1	NA	CASKKQGNTEAFF	TGTGCCAGCAAGAAACAGGGGAACACTGAAGCTTTCTTT
NA	TRBV18	TRBJ2-2	NA	CASSPLPTGNTGELFF	TGTGCCAGCTCACCTCTTCCGACGGGAAACACCGGGGAGCTGTTTTTT
NA	TRBV10-3	TRBJ1-5	NA	CAISGGSGGAGNQPQHF	TGTGCCATCAGTGGAGGGTCTGGGGGCGCGGGCAATCAGCCCCAGCATTTT
TRBD2	TRBV2	TRBJ2-5	NA	CASSERAGAGGEETQYF	TGTGCCAGCAGTGAAAGGGCGGGAGCGGGGGGCGAAGAGACCCAGTACTTC
TRBD1	TRBV11-3	TRBJ1-5	NA	CASSLGTGISNQPQHF	TGTGCCAGCAGCTTGGGGACAGGGATAAGCAATCAGCCCCAGCATTTT
TRBD1	TRBV10-3	TRBJ2-2	NA	CAITSDRVNTGELFF	TGTGCCATCACCTCGGACAGGGTAAACACCGGGGAGCTGTTTTTT
TRBD2	TRBV11-2	TRBJ2-1	NA	CASSLGLAGLYEQFF	TGTGCCAGCAGCTTAGGACTAGCGGGTCTTTATGAGCAGTTCTTC
NA	TRBV27	TRBJ2-7	NA	CASKRPGGLYEQYF	TGTGCCAGCAAGAGGCCAGGGGGACTCTACGAGCAGTACTTC
TRBD1	TRBV6-6	TRBJ2-7	NA	CASTISTGSYEQYF	TGTGCCAGCACAATCTCGACAGGGTCCTACGAGCAGTACTTC
NA	TRBV28	TRBJ1-5	NA	CASKGAGNAQPQHF	TGTGCCAGCAAAGGGGCAGGGAACGCTCAGCCCCAGCATTTT
TRBD1	TRBV9	TRBJ1-2	NA	CASSVEDRGFYGYTF	TGTGCCAGCAGCGTAGAGGACAGGGGGTTCTATGGCTACACCTTC
TRBD1	TRBV19	TRBJ1-5	NA	CASKQTGINQPQHF	TGTGCCAGTAAGCAGACAGGGATCAATCAGCCCCAGCATTTT
NA	TRBV15	TRBJ2-3	once	CATSRERLVTDTQYF	TGTGCCACCAGCAGAGAGAGACTAGTCACAGATACGCAGTATTTT
TRBD1	TRBV5-5	TRBJ1-5	few	CASSLEIWDSVNQPQHF	TGTGCCAGCAGCTTGGAGATATGGGACAGCGTCAATCAGCCCCAGCATTTT
NA	TRBV5-1	TRBJ1-5	NA	CASSLGGGQPQHF	TGCGCCAGCAGCTTGGGGGGAGGGCAGCCCCAGCATTTT
NA	TRBV15	TRBJ1-6	NA	CATSRGRHSPLHF	TGTGCCACCAGCCGAGGGAGGCATTCACCCCTCCACTTT
TRBD2	TRBV19	TRBJ2-2	NA	CASSKRGSATGELFF	TGTGCCAGTAGTAAACGCGGGAGTGCCACCGGGGAGCTGTTTTTT
TRBD1	TRBV2	TRBJ1-1	once	CASSLGQGITEAFF	TGTGCCAGCAGCCTGGGACAGGGAATCACTGAAGCTTTCTTT
TRBD1	TRBV30	TRBJ1-5	NA	CAWRADRDQPQHF	TGTGCCTGGAGGGCGGACAGGGATCAGCCCCAGCATTTT
NA	TRBV28	TRBJ2-7	few	CASSFQNYEQYF	TGTGCCAGCAGTTTCCAGAACTACGAGCAGTACTTC
NA	TRBV30	TRBJ1-1	once	CACLPSRAFF	TGTGCCTGCCTCCCCTCGAGGGCTTTCTTT
TRBD1	TRBV5-4	TRBJ1-4	NA	CASSWTGSSQKLFF	TGTGCCAGCAGCTGGACAGGCTCCTCTCAAAAACTGTTTTTT
NA	TRBV5-4	TRBJ2-3	NA	CASSRENTDTQYF	TGTGCCAGCAGCCGCGAAAACACAGATACGCAGTATTTT
NA	TRBV11-2	TRBJ2-5	NA	CASSFPTGRETQYF	TGTGCCAGCAGCTTTCCGACTGGGAGAGAGACCCAGTACTTC
TRBD2	TRBV7-8	TRBJ2-7	NA	CASSKSGSSIEQYF	TGTGCCAGCAGCAAGAGCGGGAGTTCCATCGAGCAGTACTTC
NA	TRBV10-1	TRBJ2-3	NA	CASSREDTQYF	TGCGCCAGCAGTCGGGAAGATACGCAGTATTTT
TRBD1	TRBV28	TRBJ2-7	once	CASRLPGQGLYEQYF	TGTGCCAGCAGACTACCGGGACAGGGGCTATACGAGCAGTACTTC
TRBD1	TRBV7-2	TRBJ2-1	NA	CASSSTRGSEQFF	TGTGCCAGCAGCTCCACCAGGGGGAGTGAGCAGTTCTTC
TRBD1	TRBV5-6	TRBJ2-7	few	CASSSGQVQQYF	TGTGCCAGCAGCTCCGGACAGGTCCAGCAGTACTTC
NA	TRBV30	TRBJ1-2	NA	CAWRGGDGYTF	TGTGCCTGGAGAGGAGGAGATGGCTACACCTTC
TRBD2	TRBV4-3	TRBJ2-7	once	CASSQESLGTSGTYEQYF	TGCGCCAGCAGCCAAGAGTCTTTGGGGACTAGCGGGACCTACGAGCAGTACTTC
TRBD1	TRBV11-2	TRBJ2-6	NA	CASSLEGTVHTGANVLTF	TGTGCCAGCAGCTTAGAGGGGACAGTTCATACTGGGGCCAACGTCCTGACTTTC